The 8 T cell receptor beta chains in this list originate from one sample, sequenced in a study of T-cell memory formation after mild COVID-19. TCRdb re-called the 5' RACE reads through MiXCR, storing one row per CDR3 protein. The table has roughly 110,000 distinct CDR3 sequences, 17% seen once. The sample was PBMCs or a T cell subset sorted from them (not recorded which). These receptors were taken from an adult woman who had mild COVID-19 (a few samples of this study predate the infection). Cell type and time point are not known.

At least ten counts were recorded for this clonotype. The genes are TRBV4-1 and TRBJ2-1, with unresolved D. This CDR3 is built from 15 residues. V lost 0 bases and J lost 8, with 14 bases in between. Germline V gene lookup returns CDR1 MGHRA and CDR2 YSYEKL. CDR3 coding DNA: TGCGCCAGCAGCCAAGAAGGCTCTGCCGCGGATGAGCAGTTCTTC. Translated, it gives CASSQEGSAADEQFF.

The CDR3 spells CASSQGELSYNEQFF. CDR3 nucleotides: TGCGCCAGCAGCCAAGGGGAGCTTTCCTACAATGAGCAGTTCTTC. This chain connects TRBV4-1 to TRBJ2-1, with TRBD2 as a possible D gene (5 bases). The CDR3 is 15 residues long. Germline CDR1 is MGHRA and CDR2 is YSYEKL. V was shortened by 1 base and J by 1 base, with 8 bases between the two germline ends.

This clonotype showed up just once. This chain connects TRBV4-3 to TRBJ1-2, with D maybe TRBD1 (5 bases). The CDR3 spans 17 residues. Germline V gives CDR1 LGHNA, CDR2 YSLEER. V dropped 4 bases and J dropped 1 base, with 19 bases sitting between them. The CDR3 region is CASSRGGGHPINYGYTF. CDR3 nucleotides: TGCGCCAGCAGCCGGGGGGGTGGCCACCCCATTAACTATGGCTACACCTTC.

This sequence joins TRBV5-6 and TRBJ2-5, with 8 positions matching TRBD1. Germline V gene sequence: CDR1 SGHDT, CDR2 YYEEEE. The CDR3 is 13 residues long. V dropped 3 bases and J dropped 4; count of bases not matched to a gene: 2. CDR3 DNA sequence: TGTGCCAGCAGCTCTACAGGGGGAGAGACCCAGTACTTC. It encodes CASSSTGGETQYF. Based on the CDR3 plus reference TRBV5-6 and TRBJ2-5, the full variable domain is DAGVTQSPTHLIKTRGQQVTLRCSPKSGHDTVSWYQQALGQGPQFIFQYYEEEERQRGNFPDRFSGHQFPNYSSELNVNALLLGDSALYLCASSSTGGETQYFGPGTRLLVL.

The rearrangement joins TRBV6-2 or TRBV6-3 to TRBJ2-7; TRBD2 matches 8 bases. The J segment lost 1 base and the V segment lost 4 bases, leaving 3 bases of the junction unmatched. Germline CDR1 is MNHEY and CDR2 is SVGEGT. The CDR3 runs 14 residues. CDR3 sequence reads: CASSSLAESYEQYF. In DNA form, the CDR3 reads TGTGCCAGCAGTTCACTAGCGGAATCCTACGAGCAGTACTTC.

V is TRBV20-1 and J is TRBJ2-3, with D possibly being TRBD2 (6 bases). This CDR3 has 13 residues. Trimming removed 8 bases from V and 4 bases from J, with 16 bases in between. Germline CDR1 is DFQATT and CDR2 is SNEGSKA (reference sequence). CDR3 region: CSSVGEEPDTQYF. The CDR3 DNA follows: TGCAGTTCCGTCGGGGAGGAGCCAGATACGCAGTATTTT.

The CDR3 DNA reads TGTGCCAGCAGCCAAGCGGGAGGGCCCTACAATGAGCAGTTCTTC. As protein: CASSQAGGPYNEQFF. The rearrangement uses TRBV7-8 and TRBJ2-1; TRBD2 matches 10 bases. The CDR3 covers 15 residues. With V trimmed by 5 bases and J by 2 bases, 3 bases remained unmatched. CDR1 SGHVS and CDR2 FQNEAQ come from the germline V gene.

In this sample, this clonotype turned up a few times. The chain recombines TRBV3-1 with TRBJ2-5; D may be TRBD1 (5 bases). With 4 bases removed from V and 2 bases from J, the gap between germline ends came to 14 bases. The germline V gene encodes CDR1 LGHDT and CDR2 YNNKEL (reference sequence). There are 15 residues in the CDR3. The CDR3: CASSLSWTPQETQYF. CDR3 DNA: TGTGCCAGCAGCCTCTCCTGGACACCTCAAGAGACCCAGTACTTC.